The source of this T cell receptor beta chain is a study of shared clonotypes between healthy human individuals. General observations from the study: A few donors had 4% to 5% of their naive CD4 clonotypes in common. Only blood underwent sampling, and tissue repertoires likely differ.

V was pared by 0 bases and J by 2 bases, with 7 bases of the junction left unmatched. Germline V gene data show CDR1 as SGHRS and CDR2 as YFSETQ. This CDR3 has 16 residues. Of note for this clone: Its antigen remains unknown.

The protocol was immunoSEQ multiplex PCR, while the TCRdb copy is restricted to in-frame clones and leaves out a portion. The table shows roughly 1,500,000 clones, with around 98.5% occurring only once. The TCR comes from a man between 25 and 39 years old in good health. This chain joins TRBV5-1 and TRBJ2-7, with 8 positions matching TRBD1. The sequencing input was naive CD4+ T cells sorted from blood. Specified subset: CD45RA+ positively selected. The CDR3 reads CASSLAGTGETYEQYF. The CDR3, as DNA: TGCGCCAGCAGCTTGGCGGGGACAGGCGAGACCTACGAGCAGTACTTC.